A single sample is the source of the 22 T cell receptor beta chains below, sequenced in a study of cytomegalovirus exposure and HLA in healthy donors. The study ran its PCR with 60 Vbeta and 13 Jbeta primers. The data were produced by immunoSEQ multiplex PCR, yet TCRdb's version contains in-frame clones alone and is incomplete. The sample has over 150,000 clones; just over 75% are singletons. Sequences were obtained from PBMCs. These receptors were obtained from a woman in her twenties or thirties in good health and CMV-seropositive.

This clone has only one observation. V and J are TRBV6-5 and TRBJ1-2; no clear D. The ends were cut back, 6 bases at V and 7 bases at J, with 9 bases in the middle. Germline V CDR1 and CDR2: MNHEY, SVGAGI. The CDR3 runs to 11 residues. The CDR3 nucleotides are TGTGCCAGCAGCAGTGTTCGTGGCTACACCTTC. Its protein is CASSSVRGYTF.

The J gene is TRBJ2-3, the V gene TRBV15; 8 nucleotides line up with TRBD2. CDR1 is LNHNV and CDR2 is YYDKDF in the germline V gene (reference sequence). The CDR3 spans 15 residues. V was pared by 0 bases and J by 7 bases, with 6 bases of the junction left unmatched. The CDR3 coding sequence is TGTGCCACCAGCAGAGATAGCAGCGGGAGTAATACGCAGTATTTT. Protein: CATSRDSSGSNTQYF.

The genes are TRBV11-1 and TRBJ2-3; D gene unclear. The CDR3 contains 17 residues. Germline values: CDR1 SGHAT, CDR2 FQDESV (reference sequence). With 1 base removed from V and 0 bases from J, the gap between germline ends came to 14 bases. The CDR3 here is CASSLEPRTFSTDTQYF. CDR3 coding DNA: TGTGCCAGCAGCTTAGAACCGCGCACCTTCAGCACAGATACGCAGTATTTT.

The rearrangement joins TRBV11-2 to TRBJ1-3, with D maybe TRBD1 (6 bases). Trimming took 6 bases from V and 0 from J, leaving 18 bases between them. Germline CDR1 and CDR2: SGHAT and FQNNGV. The length of the CDR3 is 17 residues. CDR3 nucleotide sequence: TGTGCCAGCAGTTCATCCCGGACAGCTTCCTCTGGAAACACCATATATTTT. It translates to CASSSSRTASSGNTIYF.

The J gene is TRBJ2-2, the V gene TRBV11-2; possible D gene TRBD1, 7 bases. Trimming cost V 5 bases and J 13 bases, with 14 bases left between them. Germline CDR1 and CDR2: SGHAT and FQNNGV. CDR3 size: 12 residues. In DNA form, the CDR3 reads TGTGCCAGCAGCCGAGGAGGGGGCATGCTGTTTTTT. It codes for CASSRGGGMLFF. Full variable domain (remainder filled in from reference TRBV11-2 and TRBJ2-2): EAGVAQSPRYKIIEKRQSVAFWCNPISGHATLYWYQQILGQGPKLLIQFQNNGVVDDSQLPKDRFSAERLKGVDSTLKIQPAKLEDSAVYLCASSRGGGMLFFGEGSRLTVL.

The gene calls are TRBV5-1 and TRBJ2-1, with 9 nucleotides matching TRBD2. The CDR3 runs 15 residues. With 5 bases clipped from V and 7 bases from J, the junction kept 10 bases outside the gene matches. Germline V gene lookup returns CDR1 SGHRS and CDR2 YFSETQ. DNA of the CDR3: TGCGCCAGCAGTCTTAGCGGGAGTTCAGTTAATGAGCAGTTCTTC. This encodes CASSLSGSSVNEQFF.

This clone appeared a few times. The rearrangement uses TRBV6-5 and TRBJ2-1, with TRBD2 matching 10 bases. The junction had 7 bases not matched to a gene; V was cut back by 6 bases and J by 5 bases. CDR1 and CDR2 from the germline V gene are MNHEY and SVGAGI. The CDR3 runs 15 residues. CDR3 residues: CASRTGTSVHNEQFF. CDR3 bases: TGTGCCAGCAGAACCGGGACTAGCGTCCACAATGAGCAGTTCTTC.

The CDR3 region is CASIETGVSGYTF. Here the CDR3 DNA reads TGTGCCAGCATCGAGACAGGGGTGAGCGGCTACACCTTC. V gene TRBV28 combines with J gene TRBJ1-2; TRBD1 agrees at 8 bases. V was clipped by 7 bases and J by 8 bases; unmatched bases: 9. Germline-derived CDR1 and CDR2 are MDHEN and SYDVKM. The CDR3 extends over 13 amino acids.

The genes are TRBV9 and TRBJ2-2; D is uncertain. Germline V CDR1 and CDR2: SGDLS, YYNGEE. The V and J ends lost 4 bases and 0 bases respectively, with 10 bases between them. The CDR3 is 15 amino acids. The CDR3 DNA reads TGTGCCAGCAGCCCGCGGCCAGCGAACACCGGGGAGCTGTTTTTT. This sequence encodes CASSPRPANTGELFF.

This chain joins TRBV29-1 and TRBJ2-5; maybe TRBD1 (6 bases). Germline V lookup: CDR1 SQVTM, CDR2 ANQGSEA. The CDR3 length is 16 residues. V was cut by 4 bases and J by 2 bases, with 20 bases left in between. The CDR3 here is CSVVDRSIYVQETQYF. The CDR3, as DNA: TGCAGCGTTGTTGACAGGTCGATCTATGTGCAAGAGACCCAGTACTTC.

In its sample, this clone was seen once. The chain links TRBV30 to TRBJ1-5, with 8 positions matching TRBD1. Unmatched junction bases numbered 4, after V lost 2 bases and J lost 7 bases. Germline V gene data show CDR1 as GTSNPN and CDR2 as SVGIG (reference sequence). The CDR3 has 13 amino acids. In nucleotides, the CDR3 is TGTGCCTGGAGTCCGGACAGGGAACAGCCCCAGCATTTT. This sequence encodes CAWSPDREQPQHF.

The rearrangement joins TRBV29-1 to TRBJ1-1, with 9 nucleotides matching TRBD1. V trimming: 3 bases; J trimming: 3 bases; junction bases outside the gene matches: 5. Germline V gives CDR1 SQVTM, CDR2 ANQGSEA. The CDR3 covers 14 residues. CDR3 nucleotides: TGCAGCGTTGATACAGGGGGCGTTGACACTGAAGCTTTCTTT. Protein sequence: CSVDTGGVDTEAFF.

The V and J genes are TRBV30 and TRBJ1-6; 7 positions match TRBD1. This CDR3 region has 17 residues. CDR1 is GTSNPN and CDR2 is SVGIG in the germline V gene (reference sequence). With 2 bases clipped from V and 0 bases from J, the junction kept 7 bases outside the gene matches. The CDR3 spells CAWSTNRGSSYNSPLHF. The CDR3 nucleotides are TGTGCCTGGAGTACTAACAGGGGTAGCTCCTATAATTCACCCCTCCACTTT.

This clone came up once. The chain has TRBV19 and TRBJ2-7, with D hard to call. This CDR3 is built from 14 residues. V gave up 2 bases and J gave up 3 bases, with 11 bases separating them. CDR1 is LNHDA, CDR2 SQIVND, per germline (reference sequence). This CDR3 reads CASSISARSYEQYF. For the CDR3, the DNA is TGTGCCAGTAGTATATCCGCTAGGAGCTACGAGCAGTACTTC.

The rearrangement links TRBV7-8 to TRBJ2-1, with D uncertain. Per the germline V gene, CDR1 is SGHVS and CDR2 is FQNEAQ. The CDR3 consists of 15 residues. V was trimmed by 5 bases and J by 2 bases, leaving 13 bases between them. The CDR3 spells CASSHGSATYNEQFF. The DNA of the CDR3 is TGTGCCAGCAGCCATGGGTCAGCGACCTACAATGAGCAGTTCTTC. The full variable domain, completed using reference TRBV7-8 and TRBJ2-1, is GAGVSQSPRYKVAKRGQDVALRCDPISGHVSLFWYQQALGQGPEFLTYFQNEAQLDKSGLPSDRFFAERPEGSVSTLKIQRTQQEDSAVYLCASSHGSATYNEQFFGPGTRLTVL.

This chain joins TRBV30 and TRBJ2-1; D gene uncertain. Looked up from germline, CDR1 is GTSNPN and CDR2 is SVGIG (reference sequence). V lost 2 bases, J lost 7 bases, and 12 bases lay in between. The CDR3 extends over 13 amino acids. CDR3 coding DNA: TGTGCCTGGAGTCCCCTGAGTGCGAATGAGCAGTTCTTC. It encodes CAWSPLSANEQFF.

This chain uses TRBV2 with TRBJ1-2; a weak D match, TRBD1 (5 bases). The germline gives CDR1 SNHLY, CDR2 FYNNEI. Trimming shortened V by 4 bases and J by 7 bases, and 10 bases separated the two germline ends. The CDR3 runs 12 residues. Written as DNA, the CDR3 is TGTGCCAGCAGTGCAGGGAAATCTGGCTACACCTTC. The encoded protein is CASSAGKSGYTF. Complete variable domain (other parts from reference TRBV2 and TRBJ1-2): EPEVTQTPSHQVTQMGQEVILRCVPISNHLYFYWYRQILGQKVEFLVSFYNNEISEKSEIFDDQFSVERPDGSNFTLKIRSTKLEDSAMYFCASSAGKSGYTFGSGTRLTVV.

The rearrangement joins TRBV18 to TRBJ1-5; D remains ambiguous. The germline gives CDR1 KGHSH, CDR2 LQKENI. This CDR3 region has 15 residues. Trimming removed 0 bases at V and 0 bases at J, with 6 bases between. As DNA, the CDR3 is TGTGCCAGCTCACCACCTACCAGTAGCAATCAGCCCCAGCATTTT. It is translated as CASSPPTSSNQPQHF.

The CDR3 DNA reads as TGTGCCAGCAGTGAATTGTTGACAGCCCCCCAAGAGACCCAGTACTTC. Translating gives CASSELLTAPQETQYF. This chain links TRBV6-1 with TRBJ2-5, with a possible D match to TRBD1 (5 bases). The CDR3 is 16 residues long. V was trimmed by 2 bases and J by 1 base, leaving 14 bases between them. CDR1 is MNHNS, CDR2 SASEGT, per germline.

This clone was detected only a few times. This rearrangement joins TRBV19 to TRBJ1-5; no reliable D call. V lost 7 bases and J 0 bases, leaving 22 bases between the germline ends. The CDR3 consists of 18 residues. Germline V gene sequence: CDR1 LNHDA, CDR2 SQIVND (reference sequence). The CDR3 DNA reads as TGTGCCAGTACCTCAAAAGGAGCCATTGAGAATAGCAATCAGCCCCAGCATTTT. It specifies CASTSKGAIENSNQPQHF.

This rearrangement joins TRBV6-1 to TRBJ1-4; D gene ambiguous. Germline loops: CDR1 MNHNS, CDR2 SASEGT. CDR3 length: 12 amino acids. V lost 6 bases, J lost 8 bases, and 10 bases lay in between. In DNA, the CDR3 is TGTGCCAGCAGGATCGGCGGGGAAAAACTGTTTTTT. This gives the protein CASRIGGEKLFF.

The J gene is TRBJ1-4, the V gene TRBV19, with D tentatively TRBD1 (5 bases). Trimming removed 5 bases at V and 2 bases at J, with 15 bases between. The germline gives CDR1 LNHDA, CDR2 SQIVND (reference sequence). The CDR3 consists of 16 residues. CDR3 amino acids: CASSAPGGRTNEKLFF. The CDR3 DNA sequence: TGTGCCAGTAGTGCCCCCGGGGGACGGACTAATGAAAAACTGTTTTTT.